This TCR beta chain comes out of a study of cytomegalovirus exposure and HLA in healthy donors. Comments on this clone: What it binds is not known.

This CDR3 region has 15 residues. CDR1 is MDHEN, CDR2 SYDVKM, per germline. Germline trimming cut 8 bases from V and 4 bases from J; bases unmatched to any gene: 11. Notes on the study in general: A later analysis reportedly found that, within productive TCRs, an Asian-associated ancestry cluster had fewer N-insertions than the mean observed across the approximately 660 donors. Many donors carried some public TCRs, although rarity characterized most TCR sequences.

Use of 60 Vbeta and 13 Jbeta primers characterized the PCR. As handled by the study authors: About 10 million of about 80 million unique TCR beta chains were shared, per a later count. The assay was immunoSEQ multiplex PCR, and TCRdb's table has in-frame clones only and misses some. That table gives V, J and clone size, and the DNA gave D and trimming. The table lists around 200,000 clones, approximately 83% of them singletons. This clonotype was obtained from a woman between 50 and 59 years old in good health and CMV-seropositive. The sequenced sample was PBMCs. The rearrangement uses TRBV28 and TRBJ1-2, with 9 nucleotides matching TRBD1. Written as DNA, the CDR3 is TGTGCCAGCTATATATCGGGACAGGGAGTCTATGGCTACACCTTC. Its translation is CASYISGQGVYGYTF.